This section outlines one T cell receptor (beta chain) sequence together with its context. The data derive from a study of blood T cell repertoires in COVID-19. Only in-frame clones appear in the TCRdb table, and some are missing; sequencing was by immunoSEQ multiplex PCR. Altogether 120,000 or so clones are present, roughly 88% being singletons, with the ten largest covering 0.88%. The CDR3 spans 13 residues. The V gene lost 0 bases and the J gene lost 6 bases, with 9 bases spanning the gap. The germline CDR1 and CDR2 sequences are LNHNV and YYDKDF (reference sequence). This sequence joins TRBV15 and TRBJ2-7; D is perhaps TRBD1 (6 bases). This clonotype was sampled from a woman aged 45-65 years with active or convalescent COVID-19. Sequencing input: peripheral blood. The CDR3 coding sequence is TGTGCCACCAGCAGAGAACAGGGTGCCGAGCAGTACTTC. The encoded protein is CATSREQGAEQYF.